This paragraph covers one T cell receptor (beta chain) sequence. Sequencing was performed with immunoSEQ multiplex PCR; in TCRdb, only in-frame clones are kept and a portion is missing. Here the sample spans around 140,000 clones, around 84% being singletons. These data come from a study of blood T cell repertoires in COVID-19. Germline V gives CDR1 LNHDA, CDR2 SQIVND (reference sequence). Germline trimming cut 0 bases from V and 1 base from J; bases unmatched to any gene: 2. The CDR3 covers 16 residues. The chain has TRBV19 and TRBJ1-4, with 7 bases aligning to TRBD1. The sequencing input was PBMCs or T cells enriched from blood (not recorded which). The sequence was collected from a man aged 40-49 years with acute COVID-19. CDR3 in DNA: TGTGCCAGTAGTATAGATAGGGGGCGAACTAATGAAAAACTGTTTTTT. The encoded protein is CASSIDRGRTNEKLFF.